Sequencing of this T cell receptor beta chain was carried out in a study of shared clonotypes between healthy human individuals. Regarding the study as a whole: Rarefaction showed that sequencing of sorted subsets was incomplete (despite large depth).

Terminally differentiated effector memory CD45RA+ cells were excluded by CCR7 positive selection of CD45RO-negative cells. Each donor was a Caucasian adult residing in Nashville, Tennessee. Several immunoSEQ plates held equal portions of the genomic DNA taken from each subset. Authors' analysis steps: Quality scores were absent from the junction-only immunoSEQ sequences, so filtering differed. The repertoire was sequenced with immunoSEQ multiplex PCR; TCRdb's copy has only in-frame clones and lacks some. V and J calls and clone size are those listed in that table; D and trimming were worked out from the DNA. The sample yields 500,000 to 700,000 clones, approximately 95% seen once. About this clone itself: What it binds is not known.

The CDR3 extends over 11 amino acids. V was trimmed by 2 bases and J by 11 bases, leaving 10 bases between them. CDR1 and CDR2 from the germline V gene are MNHEY and SVGAGI. The TCR was taken from a woman in her twenties or thirties in good health. The sample consisted of naive CD8+ T cells sorted from blood. The chain links TRBV6-5 to TRBJ2-7; D unresolved. The CDR3 loop reads CASSYGSSEYF. The CDR3 nucleotides are TGTGCCAGCAGTTACGGGTCCAGTGAGTACTTC.